In its sample, the clone carrying this TCR beta chain was seen a few times. Primers for the PCR totalled 60 Vbeta and 13 Jbeta. Using immunoSEQ multiplex PCR, the repertoire was profiled, and TCRdb retains in-frame clones only, with some absent. The sample gives about 160,000 clones, approximately 67% of which show up once; around 4.5% is in the top ten. The CDR3 spans 16 residues. V lost 0 bases to trimming and J lost 0 bases; unmatched junction nucleotides: 2. Germline V gene data show CDR1 as SGHTA and CDR2 as FQGTGA. These data are taken from a study of cytomegalovirus exposure and HLA in healthy donors.

The TCR was taken from a woman aged 18 to 35 in good health and CMV-seropositive. Sequencing was done on a sample of PBMCs. V gene TRBV7-3 combines with J gene TRBJ2-3, with TRBD1 identical over 8 bases. CDR3 DNA: TGTGCCAGCAGCTTAACGGGGACAGGTAGCACAGATACGCAGTATTTT. Protein: CASSLTGTGSTDTQYF.